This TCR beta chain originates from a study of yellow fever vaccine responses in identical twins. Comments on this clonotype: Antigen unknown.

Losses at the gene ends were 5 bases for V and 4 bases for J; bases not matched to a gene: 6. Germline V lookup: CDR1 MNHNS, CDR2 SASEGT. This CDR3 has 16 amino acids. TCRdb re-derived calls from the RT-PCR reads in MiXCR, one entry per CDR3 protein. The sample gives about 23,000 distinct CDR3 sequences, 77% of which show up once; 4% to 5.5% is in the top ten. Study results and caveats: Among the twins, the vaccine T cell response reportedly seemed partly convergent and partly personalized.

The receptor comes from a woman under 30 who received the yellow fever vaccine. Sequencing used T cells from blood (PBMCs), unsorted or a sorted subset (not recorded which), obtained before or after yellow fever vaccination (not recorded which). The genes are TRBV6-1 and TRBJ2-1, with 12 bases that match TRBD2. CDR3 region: CASSPRTSGTYNEQFF. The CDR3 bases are TGTGCCAGCAGTCCGCGGACTAGCGGGACATACAATGAGCAGTTCTTC.